The entry below gives a single TCR beta chain sequence along with its context. Researchers sorted participants into cohorts using their self-reported clinical history. The assay was immunoSEQ multiplex PCR, and TCRdb's table has in-frame clones only and misses some. The table shows more than 300,000 clones, with 80% to 95% occurring only once. The data derive from a study of blood T cell repertoires in COVID-19. Germline values: CDR1 LGHDT, CDR2 YNNKEL (reference sequence). The CDR3 totals 17 residues. Unmatched junction bases numbered 8, after V lost 1 base and J lost 1 base. The sequenced material came from PBMCs or T cells enriched from blood (not recorded which). The TCR comes from a woman between 40 and 55 years old who had been exposed to COVID-19. The chain is built from TRBV3-1 (or the pseudogene TRBV3-2) and TRBJ2-3; 7 bases fit TRBD2. The CDR3 DNA follows: TGTGCCAGCAGCCAAGTACAAGCGGGGCCACGCACAGATACGCAGTATTTT. It encodes CASSQVQAGPRTDTQYF.